This entry concerns a single TCR beta chain. Building of the TCR beta libraries involved iRepertoire HTBI primers and Arm-PCR of CDR3 regions. MiXCR, applied by TCRdb to the multiplex PCR reads, yields one record per CDR3 protein. The sample holds 360,000 or so distinct CDR3 sequences, 16% seen once. Time point described: newly diagnosed GD, antithyroid drugs for less than 3 months. Scientists built the TCR library using RNA that was extracted from PBMCs. The data belong to a study of regulatory T cells in long-lasting Graves disease. Across the whole study: New Graves' disease cases had less than 3 months of antithyroid drugs.

These sequences were also reported in another study, on T cells in Graves' hyperthyroidism and ophthalmopathy. That source reports: The study excluded patients with uncontrolled infection, other autoimmune disease, pregnancy or lactation.

The input for sequencing was peripheral blood mononuclear cells (PBMCs), taken at new diagnosis, from a patient treated with antithyroid drugs. This TCR was sampled from a man between 35 and 55 years old with Graves disease.

CDR3 amino acids: CASSVDPSQNTGELFF. CDR3 DNA: TGTGCCAGCAGCGTAGATCCTAGCCAGAACACCGGGGAGCTGTTTTTT. The V call is TRBV9, the J call TRBJ2-2, with D possibly matching TRBD2 (5 bases). V was clipped by 0 bases and J by 1 base, with 10 bases between them. The V gene's germline CDR1 is SGDLS and CDR2 YYNGEE. The CDR3 has 16 residues.